These 22 T cell receptor beta chains were sequenced from one sample in a study of vaccination and CD4 T cells after COVID-19. This sample's time point: late sampling 161 to 241 days after vaccination in a few convalescent patients. TCRdb redid the calling of the PCR reads with MiXCR, one entry per CDR3 protein. The data contain 25,000 to 30,000 distinct CDR3 sequences, 50% to 65% of them singletons. This sample comprised CD4+ T cells from blood, obtained about 7 months after SARS-CoV-2 vaccination. Receptors originate from a human donor who had recovered from COVID-19.

This clonotype was seen only a few times. The chain combines TRBV6-2 or TRBV6-3 with TRBJ2-7; 7 positions agree with TRBD2. This CDR3 has 13 residues. Losses at the gene ends were 6 bases for V and 4 bases for J; bases not matched to a gene: 6. CDR1 is MNHEY, CDR2 SVGEGT, per germline. The CDR3 spells CASSREAGYEQYF. For the CDR3, the DNA is TGTGCCAGCAGCCGAGAAGCGGGGTACGAGCAGTACTTC.

This rearrangement joins TRBV20-1 to TRBJ2-1; D might be TRBD1 (6 bases). The CDR3 has 14 residues. V was cut by 6 bases and J by 4 bases, with 16 bases left in between. Germline V gene lookup returns CDR1 DFQATT and CDR2 SNEGSKA (reference sequence). In DNA, the CDR3 is TGCAGTGCCGGACGGGACACCAGTTACAATGAGCAGTTCTTC. This codes for CSAGRDTSYNEQFF.

The chain has TRBV19 and TRBJ2-5; unclear D gene. The CDR3 is made up of 16 amino acids. V was cut by 3 bases and J by 4 bases, with 18 bases left in between. CDR1 is LNHDA and CDR2 is SQIVND in the germline V gene (reference sequence). The chain's CDR3 is CASSMWTGSKGETQYF. The CDR3 nucleotides read TGTGCCAGTAGTATGTGGACCGGTTCCAAGGGAGAGACCCAGTACTTC.

V and J are TRBV6-1 and TRBJ2-5; maybe TRBD2 (6 bases). The CDR3 spans 13 residues. Germline V lookup: CDR1 MNHNS, CDR2 SASEGT. Trimming removed 7 bases from V and 4 bases from J, with 13 bases in between. CDR3 bases: TGTGCCAGCATCCGGGACTTTCGAGAGACCCAGTACTTC. Residues: CASIRDFRETQYF.

This clonotype was observed once. The chain carries TRBV6-1 and TRBJ2-7; 8 bases are a match to TRBD2. J lost 4 bases, V lost 7 bases, and 6 bases had no gene match. There are 13 residues in the CDR3. Looked up from germline, CDR1 is MNHNS and CDR2 is SASEGT. CDR3 coding DNA: TGTGCCAGCACTGCGGGGGGCCTGTACGAGCAGTACTTC. Translating it yields CASTAGGLYEQYF.

CDR3 protein: CASSIGQLNTEAFF. The CDR3 DNA sequence: TGTGCCAGTAGTATCGGGCAGCTGAACACTGAAGCTTTCTTT. The chain recombines TRBV19 with TRBJ1-1; unclear D gene. There are 14 residues in the CDR3. V lost 3 bases and J lost 0, with 8 bases in between. Germline V gene lookup returns CDR1 LNHDA and CDR2 SQIVND (reference sequence).

This chain connects TRBV7-8 to TRBJ2-5, with 7 bases aligning to TRBD1. This CDR3 contains 17 residues. Looked up from germline, CDR1 is SGHVS and CDR2 is FQNEAQ. Trimming cost V 5 bases and J 3 bases; bases outside gene matches: 15. Here the CDR3 reads CASSLEGSMTGKETQYF. CDR3 in DNA: TGTGCCAGCAGCCTAGAGGGTAGCATGACAGGGAAAGAGACCCAGTACTTC.

This chain links TRBV19 with TRBJ2-3; weak D call: TRBD2 (6 bases). V dropped 5 bases and J dropped 0 bases, with 9 bases sitting between them. The CDR3 contains 14 residues. Per the germline V gene, CDR1 is LNHDA and CDR2 is SQIVND (reference sequence). Written as DNA, the CDR3 is TGTGCCAGTAGTCGGGGGAGAAGCACAGATACGCAGTATTTT. It encodes CASSRGRSTDTQYF.

The genes are TRBV28 and TRBJ1-1, with a weak D call TRBD1 (6 bases). The CDR3 has 16 amino acids. V was clipped by 3 bases and J by 3 bases, with 17 bases between them. CDR1 and CDR2 (germline): MDHEN, SYDVKM. CDR3 nucleotide sequence: TGTGCCAGCAGTTTTCCTTCCGGGGGCGCAGACACTGAAGCTTTCTTT. It yields the protein CASSFPSGGADTEAFF.

J is TRBJ2-1 and V is TRBV7-2, with D perhaps TRBD2 (6 bases). Looked up from germline, CDR1 is SGHTA and CDR2 is FQGNSA. V gave up 1 base and J gave up 8 bases, with 12 bases separating them. The CDR3 contains 14 residues. CDR3 nucleotides: TGTGCCAGCAGCTTAGTCGGGAGTTTCGATGAGCAGTTCTTC. It is translated as CASSLVGSFDEQFF.

A few counts support this clonotype. The chain links TRBV7-9 to TRBJ2-1, with 7 bases that match TRBD2. Germline assignment: CDR1 SEHNR and CDR2 FQNEAQ (reference sequence). With 5 bases clipped from V and 5 bases from J, the junction kept 9 bases outside the gene matches. This CDR3 has 15 amino acids. The CDR3 sequence is CASSQGLLRDNEQFF. CDR3 sequence (DNA): TGTGCCAGCAGCCAGGGACTACTCAGAGACAATGAGCAGTTCTTC.

This clonotype was found a few times. V is TRBV29-1 and J is TRBJ2-2; no clear D gene. The CDR3 sequence is 16 residues long. The V end lost 0 bases, the J end lost 0 bases, and 11 bases lay between the germline ends. The germline gives CDR1 SQVTM, CDR2 ANQGSEA. The CDR3 sequence: CSVEDLSSANTGELFF. For the CDR3, the DNA is TGCAGCGTTGAAGATCTTAGTAGTGCGAACACCGGGGAGCTGTTTTTT.

The sample holds one count of this clonotype. The V and J genes are TRBV2 and TRBJ1-2; D is ambiguous. The germline V gene has CDR1 SNHLY and CDR2 FYNNEI. This CDR3 contains 13 residues. V gave up 3 bases and J gave up 0 bases, with 5 bases separating them. CDR3 residues: CASSDAANYGYTF. The CDR3 nucleotides are TGTGCCAGCAGTGACGCAGCTAACTATGGCTACACCTTC.

V gene TRBV7-3 combines with J gene TRBJ2-3; no firm D call. The ends were cut back, 5 bases at V and 0 bases at J, with 9 bases in the middle. From germline, CDR1 is SGHTA and CDR2 FQGTGA. This CDR3 has 14 residues. The CDR3 protein is CASSPYGSTDTQYF. The CDR3 DNA is TGTGCCAGCAGCCCCTACGGAAGCACAGATACGCAGTATTTT.

V usage is TRBV7-9 and J usage is TRBJ2-2; 11 nucleotides line up with TRBD2. The CDR3 contains 17 residues. V was clipped by 2 bases and J by 6 bases; unmatched bases: 8. Germline assignment: CDR1 SEHNR and CDR2 FQNEAQ (reference sequence). The CDR3: CASSLLAGGPGAGELFF. The CDR3 coding sequence is TGTGCCAGCAGCTTACTAGCGGGAGGACCGGGCGCCGGGGAGCTGTTTTTT.

As DNA, the CDR3 is TGTGCCACCAGCATCCGACAGGGTAGTACTGAAGCTTTCTTT. This translates into CATSIRQGSTEAFF. V gene TRBV15 combines with J gene TRBJ1-1; 7 nucleotides agree with TRBD1. V was pared by 4 bases and J by 5 bases, with 7 bases of the junction left unmatched. The germline V gene has CDR1 LNHNV and CDR2 YYDKDF (reference sequence). The CDR3 runs 14 residues.

This clonotype was seen once. The chain is built from TRBV28 and TRBJ2-7; 8 nucleotides agree with TRBD1. This CDR3 contains 15 residues. The V gene end was trimmed by 2 bases and the J gene end by 4 bases; junction bases not matched to a gene: 7. Germline V gene lookup returns CDR1 MDHEN and CDR2 SYDVKM. As DNA, the CDR3 is TGTGCCAGCAGTTTAGGTCAGGGGGCTTCGTACGAGCAGTACTTC. Encoded protein: CASSLGQGASYEQYF.

Only one count was recorded for this clonotype. The DNA for the CDR3 is TGTGCCAGCAGTTCCCGGACTAGCGGCTACTCCTACGAGCAGTACTTC. It encodes CASSSRTSGYSYEQYF. This sequence joins TRBV27 and TRBJ2-7; 10 bases map to TRBD2. Trimming cost V 4 bases and J 0 bases; bases outside gene matches: 6. This CDR3 has 16 amino acids. Germline CDR1 is MNHEY and CDR2 is SMNVEV (reference sequence).

The chain uses TRBV7-3 and TRBJ2-1; 12 bases match TRBD2. J lost 6 bases, V lost 4 bases, and 4 bases had no gene match. The CDR3 length is 15 residues. Germline values: CDR1 SGHTA, CDR2 FQGTGA. CDR3 nucleotides: TGTGCCAGCAGCTCTACTAGCGGGAGGTTCAATGAGCAGTTCTTC. It translates to CASSSTSGRFNEQFF.

The gene calls are TRBV20-1 and TRBJ2-5, with 11 bases aligning to TRBD1. V lost 0 bases to trimming and J lost 5 bases; unmatched junction nucleotides: 5. The CDR3 spans 15 residues. Germline CDR1 is DFQATT and CDR2 is SNEGSKA (reference sequence). CDR3 protein: CSARDWGTGGETQYF. CDR3 DNA sequence: TGCAGTGCTAGAGATTGGGGGACAGGGGGGGAGACCCAGTACTTC.

This clonotype was observed a few times. The chain has TRBV7-6 and TRBJ2-5; the D gene could be TRBD1 or TRBD2 (5 bases each). CDR1 and CDR2 (germline): SGHVS, FNYEAQ. Trimming took off 4 bases at V and 5 bases at J, with 11 bases between the two ends. The CDR3 runs 13 residues. CDR3 sequence (DNA): TGTGCCAGCAGCTCTTCCAGGGAGGAGACCCAGTACTTC. Translating gives CASSSSREETQYF.

The chain has TRBV7-3 and TRBJ2-1; possible D gene TRBD1, 6 bases. Germline CDR1 reads SGHTA; CDR2 reads FQGTGA. The germline V and J ends were trimmed by 2 bases and 7 bases, with 12 bases remaining between them. The CDR3 extends over 14 amino acids. DNA of the CDR3: TGTGCCAGCAGCTTACTACCAGGGGATAATGAGCAGTTCTTC. It translates to CASSLLPGDNEQFF.